This T cell receptor beta chain was identified during a study of blood T cell repertoires in COVID-19. Study as a whole: Samples representing acute and convalescent COVID-19 were sourced from the United States, Italy and Spain. Sample material is recorded as cDNA or gDNA derived from T cells, B-cell-depleted T cells, or PBMCs.

Profiled with immunoSEQ multiplex PCR; TCRdb holds only in-frame clones, not every one. The sample carries over 300,000 clones, roughly 90% recorded once. The length of the CDR3 is 13 residues. Looked up from germline, CDR1 is ENHRY and CDR2 is SYGVKD. The V end lost 5 bases, the J end lost 4 bases, and 11 bases lay between the germline ends. This chain connects TRBV10-3 to TRBJ1-1; no definite D call. The sample comprised peripheral blood. This receptor was identified in a man younger than 35 who had recovered from COVID-19. CDR3 amino acids: CAISPGSGTEAFF. For the CDR3, the DNA is TGTGCCATCAGTCCGGGATCCGGCACTGAAGCTTTCTTT.